The 3 T cell receptor beta chains in this list originate from one sample, sequenced in a study of pediatric ulcerative colitis. Rectal tissue came from one to two pinch biopsies taken at colonoscopy. The repertoire was sequenced with immunoSEQ multiplex PCR; TCRdb's copy has only in-frame clones and lacks some. The sample records approximately 17,000 clones, around 80% being singletons. Sequencing input: gut tissue. These receptors all come from a boy aged 5-17 years who was a control in a study of pediatric ulcerative colitis.

The V call is TRBV13, the J call TRBJ1-2; 7 bases match TRBD1. The CDR3 runs 14 residues. With 4 bases clipped from V and 6 bases from J, the junction kept 8 bases outside the gene matches. CDR1 and CDR2 (germline): PRHDT, FYEKMQ (reference sequence). CDR3 sequence: CASSSRQGQDGYTF. The DNA of the CDR3 is TGTGCCAGCAGCTCCAGACAGGGTCAAGATGGCTACACCTTC.

The chain links TRBV7-7 to TRBJ1-2, with TRBD1 as a possible D gene (6 bases). The V end was cut by 4 bases, the J end by 8 bases, with 17 bases between. This CDR3 contains 14 residues. Germline V gene lookup returns CDR1 SSHAT and CDR2 FNYEAQ (reference sequence). The CDR3 spells CASSSRQAKGGYTF. DNA of the CDR3: TGTGCCAGCAGCTCACGACAGGCTAAGGGGGGCTACACCTTC.

This rearrangement joins TRBV7-3 to TRBJ1-3; 8 bases align to TRBD1. Germline trimming cut 5 bases from V and 2 bases from J; bases unmatched to any gene: 2. Germline CDR1 SGHTA, CDR2 FQGTGA. The CDR3 runs 14 residues. CDR3 loop: CASSETGAGNTIYF. The CDR3 DNA is TGTGCCAGCAGCGAGACAGGGGCTGGAAACACCATATATTTT.